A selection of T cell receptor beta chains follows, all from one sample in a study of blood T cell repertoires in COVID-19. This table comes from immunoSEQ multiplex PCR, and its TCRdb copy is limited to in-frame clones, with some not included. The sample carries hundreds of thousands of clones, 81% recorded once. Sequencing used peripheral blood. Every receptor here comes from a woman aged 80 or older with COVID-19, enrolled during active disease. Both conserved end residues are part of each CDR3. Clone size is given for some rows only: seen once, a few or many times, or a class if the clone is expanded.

CASSPGQNRYEQYF	TRBV7-9	TRBJ2-7	NA
CASSYSTGQTNSPLHF	TRBV6-6	TRBJ1-6	NA
CAWSVGAGKRLYGYTF	TRBV30	TRBJ1-2	once
CASSSGLAGGTDTQYF	TRBV5-1	TRBJ2-3	once
CASSEALRTTGELFF	TRBV2	TRBJ2-2	NA
CASSSGQGAGQPQHF	TRBV5-1	TRBJ1-5	NA
CATNRDRVTEAFF	TRBV28	TRBJ1-1	NA
CATCRSTNEKLFF	TRBV2	TRBJ1-4	NA
CASSLGQGAYGYTF	TRBV5-1	TRBJ1-2	NA
CASSVDRGNYGYTF	TRBV7-2	TRBJ1-2	NA
CASSYWGSGYTGELFF	TRBV6-5	TRBJ2-2	NA
CASSEPGLASNEQFF	TRBV6-1	TRBJ2-1	NA
CATSDPGQDNEQFF	TRBV24-1	TRBJ2-1	NA